These 15 T cell receptor beta chains were all obtained from the same sample, sequenced in a study of blood T cell repertoires in COVID-19. Sequencing used immunoSEQ multiplex PCR; TCRdb keeps in-frame clones, though not all of them. This sample has fewer than 300,000 clones; around 83% occur once, and the top ten carry over 4%. The specimen sequenced was PBMCs or T cells enriched from blood (not recorded which). The receptors here all came from a man in his forties who had been exposed to COVID-19.

The chain couples TRBV10-3 to TRBJ2-1; 8 nucleotides agree with TRBD2. CDR3 length: 15 residues. Germline V gene sequence: CDR1 ENHRY, CDR2 SYGVKD. V lost 6 bases, J lost 7 bases, and 11 bases stayed unmatched. The DNA of the CDR3 is TGTGCCATCAGCTTCGGGCTAGCGGGTGGGAATGAGCAGTTCTTC. It yields the protein CAISFGLAGGNEQFF.

This clone was seen only once. This rearrangement joins TRBV27 to TRBJ2-6; D is possibly TRBD2 (5 bases). The V end lost 5 bases, the J end lost 4 bases, and 15 bases lay between the germline ends. Germline values: CDR1 MNHEY, CDR2 SMNVEV (reference sequence). The CDR3 runs 16 residues. In DNA, the CDR3 is TGTGCCAGCAGTGCCGCACTAGTTCTGGGGGCCAACGTCCTGACTTTC. This translates into CASSAALVLGANVLTF. The full variable domain, in which reference TRBV27 and TRBJ2-6 provide the parts outside the CDR3, is EAQVTQNPRYLITVTGKKLTVTCSQNMNHEYMSWYRQDPGLGLRQIYYSMNVEVTDKGDVPEGYKVSRKEKRNFPLILESPSPNQTSLYFCASSAALVLGANVLTFGAGSRLTVL.

The rearrangement uses TRBV5-4 and TRBJ1-1; D is uncertain. This CDR3 region has 13 residues. Trimming removed 0 bases at V and 2 bases at J, with 5 bases between. The germline V gene has CDR1 SGHNT and CDR2 YYREEE (reference sequence). The CDR3 sequence: CASSLATNTEAFF. The CDR3 DNA reads TGTGCCAGCAGCTTGGCAACTAACACTGAAGCTTTCTTT.

This clone appeared a single time. The chain is built from TRBV3-1 (or the pseudogene TRBV3-2) and TRBJ1-4; D uncertain. The length of the CDR3 is 14 residues. The germline CDR1 and CDR2 sequences are LGHDT and YNNKEL (reference sequence). The V and J ends lost 3 bases and 8 bases respectively, with 13 bases between them. The CDR3 region is CASSHLSGGEKLFF. The CDR3 coding sequence is TGTGCCAGCAGCCACCTTTCGGGAGGGGAAAAACTGTTTTTT.

V gene TRBV27 combines with J gene TRBJ2-7; 7 nucleotides agree with TRBD1. There are 13 residues in the CDR3. V was clipped by 7 bases and J by 6 bases; unmatched bases: 9. Per the germline V gene, CDR1 is MNHEY and CDR2 is SMNVEV (reference sequence). In DNA form, the CDR3 reads TGTGCCAGCATGGTAGACAGGGTGGGCGAGCAGTACTTC. Translating it yields CASMVDRVGEQYF.

The chain is built from TRBV5-4 and TRBJ2-2, with D tentatively TRBD1 (6 bases). V shed 4 bases and J shed 2 bases, with 15 bases lying between them. This CDR3 region has 16 residues. Germline CDR1 and CDR2: SGHNT and YYREEE (reference sequence). The CDR3 DNA sequence: TGTGCCAGCAGCGGGCAGGGGCGGCTTAACACCGGGGAGCTGTTTTTT. Protein product: CASSGQGRLNTGELFF.

The gene calls are TRBV3-1 (or the pseudogene TRBV3-2) and TRBJ1-2, with 8 positions matching TRBD1. The V segment lost 0 bases and the J segment 5 bases; nucleotides outside the gene matches: 2. CDR1 and CDR2 from the germline V gene are LGHDT and YNNKEL (reference sequence). The CDR3 loop spans 14 amino acids. CDR3 in amino acids: CASSQDRGQYGYTF. The CDR3 bases are TGTGCCAGCAGCCAAGACAGGGGGCAATATGGCTACACCTTC.

This clone was observed a handful of times. The V gene is TRBV7-2, the J gene TRBJ1-6; unclear D gene. CDR3 size: 14 residues. Per germline, CDR1 SGHTA and CDR2 FQGNSA. The V end was cut by 0 bases, the J end by 7 bases, with 7 bases between. The CDR3: CASSLALVNSPLHF. CDR3 nucleotides: TGTGCCAGCAGCTTAGCCCTAGTAAATTCACCCCTCCACTTT.

This clone has a single count. V usage is TRBV5-1 and J usage is TRBJ2-7, with 8 positions matching TRBD1. The V gene end was trimmed by 5 bases and the J gene end by 5 bases; junction bases not matched to a gene: 9. CDR1 is SGHRS and CDR2 is YFSETQ in the germline V gene. The CDR3 has 14 amino acids. The CDR3 bases are TGCGCCAGCAGGGCAGGGACAGGTATGGACGAGCAGTACTTC. It translates to CASRAGTGMDEQYF.

The chain joins TRBV30 to TRBJ1-6; D uncertain. Trimming took 7 bases from V and 5 from J, leaving 12 bases between them. The germline CDR1 and CDR2 sequences are GTSNPN and SVGIG (reference sequence). The CDR3 loop spans 13 amino acids. The CDR3 bases are TGTGCCTCGGCCCGGGAGGATAATTCACCCCTCCACTTT. Translating gives CASAREDNSPLHF.

Of note for this clone: The CDR3 does not close with the conserved phenylalanine or tryptophan, likely indicating a read error. Because the CDR3's place on the DNA is in doubt, the DNA is left out and the CDR3 is given as listed by TCRdb. This chain links TRBV28 with TRBJ2-7; no DNA check was done on the table's D call, TRBD2. Germline lookup yields CDR1 MDHEN and CDR2 SYDVKM. The CDR3 is 13 amino acids long, termini counted. The CDR3 spells CASSLSGLAGEEI.

DNA for the CDR3: TGTGCCAGCAGTGGGGGGGGTATGTTCTACGAGCAGTACTTC. It encodes CASSGGGMFYEQYF. V usage is TRBV6-4 and J usage is TRBJ2-7, with 7 bases fitting TRBD2. Germline V gene sequence: CDR1 MRHNA, CDR2 SNTAGT. The CDR3 loop spans 14 amino acids. J was trimmed by 3 bases and V by 4 bases; bases with no gene match: 6.

Comments on this clone: The same CDR3 arises from other DNA sequences in this sample as well. This chain links TRBV7-8 with TRBJ2-7; the match to TRBD2 covers 7 bases. CDR1 is SGHVS, CDR2 FQNEAQ, per germline. V lost 3 bases, J lost 0 bases, and 2 bases stayed unmatched. This CDR3 region has 14 residues. CDR3 sequence: CASSFGGSSYEQYF. DNA of the CDR3: TGTGCCAGCAGCTTCGGGGGGAGCTCCTACGAGCAGTACTTC.

CDR3 region: CASSPGLAGGREQYF. The CDR3 DNA reads TGTGCCAGCAGCCCCGGACTAGCGGGAGGGCGAGAGCAGTATTTT. This chain connects TRBV11-2 to TRBJ2-3, with TRBD2 matching 15 bases. The CDR3 totals 15 residues. V shed 5 bases, J shed 11 bases, and the junction held 8 bases outside the gene matches. Germline V lookup: CDR1 SGHAT, CDR2 FQNNGV.

V gene TRBV28 combines with J gene TRBJ1-1, with 8 bases that match TRBD1. The CDR3 runs 15 residues. V shed 4 bases, J shed 5 bases, and the junction held 9 bases outside the gene matches. CDR1 is MDHEN, CDR2 SYDVKM, per germline. In DNA, the CDR3 is TGTGCCAGCAGTTCCATCGGAGGACAGGGTACTGAAGCTTTCTTT. Its translation is CASSSIGGQGTEAFF.